The TCR beta chain described here comes from a study of CD4 T cell repertoires in COVID-19. Study background: Other coronavirus spike proteins restimulated relabeled CFSE-low cells expanded with IL-2 for roughly eleven days. Findings of the study overall: Two or all three memory subsets shared several highly expanded SARS-CoV-2-reactive clonotypes. SARS-CoV and/or HKU1 spike cultures shared between 7 and 25% of SARS-CoV-2 clonotypes.

TCRdb's table, derived via immunoSEQ multiplex PCR, lists solely in-frame clones and lacks some. The sample consists of about 75,000 clones, roughly four fifths of them appearing once. Sequencing was done directly on freshly isolated, uncultured memory T cells. With 3 bases removed from V and 4 bases from J, the gap between germline ends came to 13 bases. The CDR3 extends over 15 amino acids. The V gene's germline CDR1 is LGHDT and CDR2 YNNKEL (reference sequence). With regard to this clone: Its antigen is not known.

This chain links TRBV3-1 (or the pseudogene TRBV3-2) with TRBJ1-5, with D maybe TRBD1 (5 bases). The TCR originated in a human donor who had COVID-19. The sequenced sample was CD4+ T cells from peripheral blood, obtained after recovery from COVID-19. CDR3 loop: CASSHSREGNQPQHF. CDR3 coding DNA: TGTGCCAGCAGCCACAGCCGGGAGGGGAATCAGCCCCAGCATTTT.